This T cell receptor (beta chain) was retrieved from a study of glioma-infiltrating T cells (dated by TCRdb to 2015 to 2016). At the level of the whole study: Low-grade gliomas were represented by WHO grade II oligodendrogliomas or astrocytomas, and glioblastomas were represented by WHO grade IV tumors that were sampled at initial rather than recurrent diagnosis. Dexamethasone was administered to glioma patients for six or fewer days before surgery. For blood libraries, the target was about 4- to 10-fold sequencing coverage of approximately 1 million peripheral T cells. Glioma tissue, non-neoplastic brain tissue and matched peripheral blood mononuclear cells were used as sources from which TCR alpha- and beta-chain repertoires were sequenced. To measure divergence between tissue and blood T-cell populations, each tissue-infiltrating repertoire was compared with the peripheral blood repertoire of the same patient. Three low-grade glioma patients, several primary glioblastoma patients, and three non-glioma patients who contributed non-neoplastic brain tissue made up the paired cohort.

Summary of the overall study and its limitations: A signature set of shared blood CDR3 motifs marked patients with low tissue-blood divergence and was depleted in highly divergent patients. Small numbers underpinned the group comparisons: about eight glioblastoma patients, three low-grade glioma patients and three non-neoplastic patients. Very few CDR3 sequences were shared between tissue and blood, attributed to high CDR3 diversity and limited sampling. In non-neoplastic patients, VJ-independent divergence between tissue and blood fell below expectation, whereas in all gliomas, and especially in low-grade gliomas, the divergence rose above expectation.

Immediately after resection, surgical brain or tumor specimens were cryofrozen in liquid nitrogen, with peripheral blood cells collected concurrently. The cysteine opens and the phenylalanine closes a CDR3 of 16 amino acids. The read is trimmed to its CDR3 DNA, 48 bases read in frame from base 1. The junction shows trimming of 6 bases on V and 1 base on J, and the gene matches do not reach 8 bases of it. Points on this clonotype: The clone's antigen remains unknown. Nothing much larger sits one base from this clone, and base qualities are not available.

TCR alpha and beta CDR3 regions were amplified with the iRepertoire nested amplicon-rescue multiplex PCR (arm-PCR) platform from RNA. One-step reverse transcription and amplification used about 95-400 ng of tissue mRNA or PBMC total RNA as input. Following bead purification, Illumina adapters were added through a secondary multiplex PCR, and the libraries were then gel-purified between 200 and 400 bp. Internal 6-nucleotide barcodes were carried by the libraries and were used for demultiplexing. Libraries were sequenced on an Illumina MiSeq with 2x220 or 2x250 nucleotide paired-end reads. In the original analysis: FLASH 1.2.11 was used to merge paired reads, and BWA-MEM then aligned the reads to the GRCh37 human genome before TRA and TRB reads were extracted. V and J assignment used an IMGT-derived reference of cassette sequences and CDR3 motifs that included pseudogenes. Reads were translated in three frames, and productive CDR3s were defined as those with a C...FGXG motif and no stop codons. Clonotypes were defined as unique combinations of V-J cassette pair and CDR3 amino acid sequence. Reads were filtered by Hamming distance, with the threshold set by the sequence error rate of each sample in mapped regions. Clones were called with MiXCR by TCRdb after fastp trimmed the public reads at Q25, and only in-frame beta chains were retained. Each CDR3 protein appears once, grouped with its most common genes and DNA. The V and J calls were not made by the authors but by TCRdb's processing. Here the sample has about 380,000 distinct CDR3 sequences; 41% occur a single time. Approximately 12% of the sample lies in the top ten.

The sequence links TRBV12-3 or TRBV12-4 to TRBJ2-1, and 8 junctional nucleotides match TRBD1. Material: glioma tissue, nonneoplastic brain tissue, or PBMCs (not recorded which). This TCR was recovered from a human donor with low-grade glioma or glioblastoma, undergoing nonglioma brain surgery, or in good health (not recorded which). At the DNA level, the sequence is TGTGCCAGCAGGAAGGGACAGGTCCAATCCTACAATGAGCAGTTCTTC. Its product reads: CASRKGQVQSYNEQFF.